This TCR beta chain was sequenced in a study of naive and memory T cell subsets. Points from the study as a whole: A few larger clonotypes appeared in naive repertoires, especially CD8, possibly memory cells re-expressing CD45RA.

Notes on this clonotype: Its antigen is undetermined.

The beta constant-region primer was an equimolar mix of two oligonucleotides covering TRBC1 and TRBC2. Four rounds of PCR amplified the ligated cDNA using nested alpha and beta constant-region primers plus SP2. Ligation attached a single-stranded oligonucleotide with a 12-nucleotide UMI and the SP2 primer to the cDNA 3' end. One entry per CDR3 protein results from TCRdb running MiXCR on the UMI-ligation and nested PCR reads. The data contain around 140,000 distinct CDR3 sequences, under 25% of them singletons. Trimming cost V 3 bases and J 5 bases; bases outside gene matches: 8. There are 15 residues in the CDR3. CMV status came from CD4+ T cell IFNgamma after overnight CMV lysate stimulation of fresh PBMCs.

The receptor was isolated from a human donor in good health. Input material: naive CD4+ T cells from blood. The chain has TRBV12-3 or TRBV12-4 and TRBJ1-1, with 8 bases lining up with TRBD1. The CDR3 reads CASSFGQGSRTEAFF. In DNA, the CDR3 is TGTGCCAGCAGTTTTGGACAGGGAAGTCGTACTGAAGCTTTCTTT.